This TCR beta chain was sequenced during a study of blood T cell repertoires in COVID-19. Study background: Italy, Spain and the United States were the sources of the convalescent and acute COVID-19 samples. The analysed material was cDNA or gDNA that came from T cells, B-cell-depleted T cells, or PBMCs.

Authors' processing steps: Quantification of nucleated cells was approximated via reference gene primer amplification. Method: immunoSEQ multiplex PCR; TCRdb's copy keeps in-frame clones and lacks some. That table supplies the V and J calls and clone size; D and trimming were determined from the DNA. The sample comprises approximately 72,000 clones, around 83% of which are singletons, and approximately 35% rests with the top ten. The CDR3 is 14 residues long. The germline V gene encodes CDR1 MNHNY and CDR2 SVGAGI (reference sequence). Unmatched junction bases numbered 5, after V lost 7 bases and J lost 5 bases.

This receptor was identified in a woman older than 75 with active or convalescent COVID-19. V is TRBV6-6 and J is TRBJ1-5; 10 bases fit TRBD1. Sequencing was performed on peripheral blood. The CDR3 DNA sequence: TGTGCCAGCAACCAGGGGACAGGGGATCAGCCCCAGCATTTT. Its translation is CASNQGTGDQPQHF.